Following are 2 T cell receptor beta chains from one sample sequenced in a study of CD4+ T cells in melanoma. Libraries were prepared by immunoSEQ multiplex PCR; TCRdb keeps only in-frame clonotypes and omits some of them. The table records approximately 14,000 clones, about 62% of them present only once. Sequencing input: cells from a culture (not recorded whether cultured in vitro). These receptor sequences come from a human donor with melanoma.

This chain uses TRBV5-1 with TRBJ1-3; D gene uncertain. The length of the CDR3 is 15 residues. Germline V gives CDR1 SGHRS, CDR2 YFSETQ. V dropped 6 bases and J dropped 2 bases, with 15 bases sitting between them. CDR3 nucleotide sequence: TGCGCCAGCACCGACCCGGGTGGACCTGGAAACACCATATATTTT. It translates to CASTDPGGPGNTIYF.

The V and J genes are TRBV7-3 and TRBJ1-3; D is uncertain. V gave up 2 bases and J gave up 0 bases, with 11 bases separating them. This CDR3 region has 16 residues. CDR1 is SGHTA and CDR2 is FQGTGA in the germline V gene. The CDR3: CASSLGPRNSGNTIYF. The CDR3, as DNA: TGTGCCAGCAGCTTAGGCCCGCGGAACTCTGGAAACACCATATATTTT. The full variable domain, in which reference TRBV7-3 and TRBJ1-3 provide the parts outside the CDR3, is GAGVSQTPSNKVTEKGKYVELRCDPISGHTALYWYRQSLGQGPEFLIYFQGTGAADDSGLPNDRFFAVRPEGSVSTLKIQRTERGDSAVYLCASSLGPRNSGNTIYFGEGSWLTVV.